The entry below gives a single T cell receptor beta chain sequence along with its context. The antigen is undetermined. Sequence at one end of the junction differs from germline and may be a read error. Germline-derived CDR1 and CDR2 are SSHAT and FNYEAQ (reference sequence). This CDR3 region has 14 residues. This entry belongs to a study of PD-L1 blockade in urothelial cancer. For the study at large: Patients previously received 0 to 3 chemotherapy regimens. Per blood sample, T cells had a median of around 150,000.

Synthetic analogs of TCR templates were spiked into every PCR. Measured with immunoSEQ multiplex PCR; TCRdb has only the in-frame clones, and not every one. The sample lists about 49,000 clones, about 85% occurring once. Study-wide results and limits: A below-median TCR clonality in blood before treatment predicted better survival.

The chain couples TRBV7-7 to TRBJ2-1; 9 nucleotides agree with TRBD1. The material sequenced was PBMCs, taken around atezolizumab (anti-PD-L1) treatment. This clonotype was sampled from a man between 60 and 70 years old with urothelial cancer. CDR3 sequence reads: CASSSSGTGNEQFF. The CDR3 coding sequence is TGTGCTAGCAGCTCCTCCGGGACAGGGAATGAGCAGTTCTTC.